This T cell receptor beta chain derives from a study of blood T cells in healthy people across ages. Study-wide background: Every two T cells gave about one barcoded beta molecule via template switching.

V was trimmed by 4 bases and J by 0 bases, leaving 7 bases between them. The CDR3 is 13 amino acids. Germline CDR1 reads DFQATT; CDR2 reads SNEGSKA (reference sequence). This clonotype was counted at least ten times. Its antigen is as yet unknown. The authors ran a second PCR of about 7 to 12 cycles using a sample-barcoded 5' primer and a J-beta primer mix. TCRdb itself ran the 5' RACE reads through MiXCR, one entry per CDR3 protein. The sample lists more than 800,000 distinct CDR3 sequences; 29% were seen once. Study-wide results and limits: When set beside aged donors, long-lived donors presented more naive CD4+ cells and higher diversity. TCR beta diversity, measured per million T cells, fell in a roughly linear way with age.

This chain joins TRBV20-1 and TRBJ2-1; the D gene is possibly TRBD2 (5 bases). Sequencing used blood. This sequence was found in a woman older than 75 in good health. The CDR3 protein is CSAIAGSYNEQFF. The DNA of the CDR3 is TGCAGTGCTATTGCGGGCTCCTACAATGAGCAGTTCTTC.